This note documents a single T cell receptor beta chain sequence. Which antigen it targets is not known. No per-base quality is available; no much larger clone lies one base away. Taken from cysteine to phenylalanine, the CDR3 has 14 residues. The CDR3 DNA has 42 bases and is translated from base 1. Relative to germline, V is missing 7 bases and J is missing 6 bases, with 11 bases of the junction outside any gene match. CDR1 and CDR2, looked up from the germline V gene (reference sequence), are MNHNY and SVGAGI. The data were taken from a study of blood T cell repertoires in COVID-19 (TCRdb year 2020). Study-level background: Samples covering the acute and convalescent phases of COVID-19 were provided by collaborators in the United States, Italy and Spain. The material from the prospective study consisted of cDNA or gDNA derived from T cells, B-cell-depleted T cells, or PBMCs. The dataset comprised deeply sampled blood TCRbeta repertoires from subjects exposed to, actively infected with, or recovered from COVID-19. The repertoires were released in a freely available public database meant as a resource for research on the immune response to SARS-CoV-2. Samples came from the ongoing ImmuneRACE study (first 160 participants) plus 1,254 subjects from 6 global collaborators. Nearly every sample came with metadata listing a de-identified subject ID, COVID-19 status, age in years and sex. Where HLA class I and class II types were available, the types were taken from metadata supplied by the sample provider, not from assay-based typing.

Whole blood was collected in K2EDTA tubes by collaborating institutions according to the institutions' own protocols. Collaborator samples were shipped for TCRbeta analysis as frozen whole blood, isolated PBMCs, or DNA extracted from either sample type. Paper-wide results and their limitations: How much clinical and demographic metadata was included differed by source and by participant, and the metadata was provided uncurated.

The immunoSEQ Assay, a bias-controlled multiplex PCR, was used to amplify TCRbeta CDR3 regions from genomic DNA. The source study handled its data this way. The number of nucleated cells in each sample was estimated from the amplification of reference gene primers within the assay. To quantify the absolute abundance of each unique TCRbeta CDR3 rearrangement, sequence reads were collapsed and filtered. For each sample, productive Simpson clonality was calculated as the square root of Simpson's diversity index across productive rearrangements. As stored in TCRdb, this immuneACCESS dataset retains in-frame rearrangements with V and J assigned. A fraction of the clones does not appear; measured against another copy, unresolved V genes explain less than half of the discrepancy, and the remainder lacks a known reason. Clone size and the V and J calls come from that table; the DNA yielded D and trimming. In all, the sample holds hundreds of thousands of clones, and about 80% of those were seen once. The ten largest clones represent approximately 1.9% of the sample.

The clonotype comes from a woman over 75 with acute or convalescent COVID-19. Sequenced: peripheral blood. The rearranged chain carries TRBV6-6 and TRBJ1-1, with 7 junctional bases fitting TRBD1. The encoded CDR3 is CASNREGAGAEAFF. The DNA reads TGTGCCAGCAACCGAGAGGGGGCCGGAGCTGAAGCTTTCTTT.